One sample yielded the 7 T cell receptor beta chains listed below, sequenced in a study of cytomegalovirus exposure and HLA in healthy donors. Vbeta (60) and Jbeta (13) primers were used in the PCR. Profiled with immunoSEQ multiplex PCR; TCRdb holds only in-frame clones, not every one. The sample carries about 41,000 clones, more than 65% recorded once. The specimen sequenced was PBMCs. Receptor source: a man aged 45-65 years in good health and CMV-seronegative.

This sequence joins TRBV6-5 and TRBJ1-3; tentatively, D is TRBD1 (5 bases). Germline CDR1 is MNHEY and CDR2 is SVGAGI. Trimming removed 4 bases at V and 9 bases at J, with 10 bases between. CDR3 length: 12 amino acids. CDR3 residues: CASSSWGGTIYF. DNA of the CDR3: TGTGCCAGCAGTTCCTGGGGGGGCACCATATATTTT.

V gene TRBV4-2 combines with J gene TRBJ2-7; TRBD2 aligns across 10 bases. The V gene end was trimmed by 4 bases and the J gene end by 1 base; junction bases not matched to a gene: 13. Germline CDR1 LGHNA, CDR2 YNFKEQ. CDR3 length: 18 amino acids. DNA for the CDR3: TGTGCCAGCAGCCTACAAACCGAGGCTAGCGGGGGATCCTACGAGCAGTACTTC. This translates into CASSLQTEASGGSYEQYF.

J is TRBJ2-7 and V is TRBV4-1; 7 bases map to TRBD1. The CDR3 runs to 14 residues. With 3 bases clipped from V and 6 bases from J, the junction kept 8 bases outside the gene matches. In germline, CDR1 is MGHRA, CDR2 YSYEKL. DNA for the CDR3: TGCGCCAGCAGCCACCGGACAGGTCGCGGCGAGCAGTACTTC. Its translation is CASSHRTGRGEQYF.

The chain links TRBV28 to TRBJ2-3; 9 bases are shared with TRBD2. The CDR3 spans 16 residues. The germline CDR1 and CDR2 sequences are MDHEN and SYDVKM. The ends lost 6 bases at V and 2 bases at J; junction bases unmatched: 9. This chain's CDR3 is CASSLGTSWDTDTQYF. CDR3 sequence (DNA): TGTGCCAGCAGCCTTGGGACTAGCTGGGACACAGATACGCAGTATTTT.

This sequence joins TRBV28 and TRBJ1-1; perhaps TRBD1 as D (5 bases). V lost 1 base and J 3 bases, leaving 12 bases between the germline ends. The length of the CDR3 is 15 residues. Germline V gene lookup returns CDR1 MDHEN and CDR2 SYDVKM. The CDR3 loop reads CASSLYGGTYTEAFF. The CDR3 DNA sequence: TGTGCCAGCAGTTTATATGGGGGGACCTACACTGAAGCTTTCTTT.

CDR3 sequence: CASSQDSRGWYEQYF. The CDR3 coding sequence is TGCGCCAGCAGCCAAGATTCAAGGGGGTGGTACGAGCAGTACTTC. This chain links TRBV4-3 with TRBJ2-7; perhaps TRBD1 as D (6 bases). The CDR3 covers 15 residues. Germline CDR1 and CDR2: LGHNA and YSLEER. The germline V and J ends were trimmed by 0 bases and 4 bases, with 13 bases remaining between them.

The DNA for the CDR3 is TGCGCCAGCAGCACGGGACAGGGGGCCGGGAATGAGCAGTTCTTC. Its protein product is CASSTGQGAGNEQFF. The rearrangement joins TRBV5-1 to TRBJ2-1, with 12 positions matching TRBD1. The CDR3 is 15 amino acids. The germline V gene has CDR1 SGHRS and CDR2 YFSETQ. Trimming at V came to 4 bases and at J to 7 bases, leaving 6 bases not matched to a gene.